The clone carrying this T cell receptor beta chain was recorded at least ten times. The antigen remains undetermined. These data are taken from a study of blood T cells in healthy people across ages. PCR was performed a second time for about 7 to 12 cycles using a sample-barcoded 5' primer and a J-beta primer mix. Every sample returned 2.5 million or more CDR3-containing paired-end reads. Using its own MiXCR run on the 5' RACE reads, TCRdb lists one record per CDR3 protein. The sample contains more than 800,000 distinct CDR3 sequences, roughly 45% of which appear only once. Per sample, no less than 5 micrograms of total RNA were extracted. Study results and limitations: Estimates based on one million T cells were treated as lower bounds. Per-million-T-cell TCR beta diversity fell roughly linearly with age.

The receptor's source is a woman aged 60 to 75 in good health. The sequenced sample consisted of blood.

The CDR3 nucleotides read TGTGCCAGCAGCCCTGTCCTGACAGGGAGGGCAGATACGCAGTATTTT. This sequence encodes CASSPVLTGRADTQYF. The chain links TRBV3-1 to TRBJ2-3; D possibly uses TRBD1 or TRBD2 (7 bases each). The germline V gene encodes CDR1 LGHDT and CDR2 YNNKEL (reference sequence). The CDR3 contains 16 residues. V was pared by 4 bases and J by 4 bases, with 18 bases between.